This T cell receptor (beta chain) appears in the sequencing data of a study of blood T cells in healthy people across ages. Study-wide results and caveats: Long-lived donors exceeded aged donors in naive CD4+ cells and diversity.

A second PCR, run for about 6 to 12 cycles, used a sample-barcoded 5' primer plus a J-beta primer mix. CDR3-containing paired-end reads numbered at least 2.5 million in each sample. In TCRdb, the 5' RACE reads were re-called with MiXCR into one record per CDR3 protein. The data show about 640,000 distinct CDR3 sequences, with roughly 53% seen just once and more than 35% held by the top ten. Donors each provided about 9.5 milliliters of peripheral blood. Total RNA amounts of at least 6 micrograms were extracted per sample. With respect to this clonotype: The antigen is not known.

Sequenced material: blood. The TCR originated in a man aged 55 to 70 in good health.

The CDR3 here is CASNKQGPNTEAFF. The CDR3 nucleotides are TGCGCCAGCAACAAACAGGGGCCAAACACTGAAGCTTTCTTT. J is TRBJ1-1 and V is TRBV10-2, with 7 nucleotides matching TRBD1. The CDR3 extends over 14 amino acids. The ends lost 7 bases at V and 2 bases at J; junction bases unmatched: 7. Germline V lookup: CDR1 WSHSY, CDR2 SAAADI.